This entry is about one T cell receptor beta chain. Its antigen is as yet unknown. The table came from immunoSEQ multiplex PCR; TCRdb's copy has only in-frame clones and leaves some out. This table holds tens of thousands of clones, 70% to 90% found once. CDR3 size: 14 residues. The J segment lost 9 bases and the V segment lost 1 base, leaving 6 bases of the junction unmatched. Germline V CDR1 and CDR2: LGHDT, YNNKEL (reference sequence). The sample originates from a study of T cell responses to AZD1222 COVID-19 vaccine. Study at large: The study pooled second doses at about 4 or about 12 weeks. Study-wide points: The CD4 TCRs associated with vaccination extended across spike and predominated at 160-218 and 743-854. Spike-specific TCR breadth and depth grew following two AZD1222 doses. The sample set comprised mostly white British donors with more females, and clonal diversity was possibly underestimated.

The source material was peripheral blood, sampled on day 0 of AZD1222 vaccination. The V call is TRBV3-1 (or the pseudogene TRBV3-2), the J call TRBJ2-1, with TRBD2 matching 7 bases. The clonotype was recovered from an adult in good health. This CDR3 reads CASSQVPGGGEQFF. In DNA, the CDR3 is TGTGCCAGCAGCCAAGTACCAGGCGGGGGTGAGCAGTTCTTC.